Following are 32 T cell receptor beta chains from one sample sequenced in a study of T cell responses to AZD1222 COVID-19 vaccine. Assay used: immunoSEQ multiplex PCR; TCRdb lists only in-frame clones, some missing. This table has tens of thousands of clones, 70% to 90% appearing once. Material: peripheral blood, obtained on day 0 of MenACWY control vaccination. These receptors were taken from an adult in good health.

This chain links TRBV2 with TRBJ2-7; D may be TRBD2 (6 bases). Deletions cut 2 bases from V and 7 bases from J, with 18 bases between. Germline V gene lookup returns CDR1 SNHLY and CDR2 FYNNEI. This CDR3 contains 15 residues. DNA of the CDR3: TGTGCCAGCAGTGAATCGGGACTGGGGTTGGGGGAGCAGTACTTC. Protein: CASSESGLGLGEQYF.

This chain joins TRBV6-5 and TRBJ2-3; TRBD1 aligns across 8 bases. Germline lookup yields CDR1 MNHEY and CDR2 SVGAGI. V dropped 0 bases and J dropped 3; count of bases not matched to a gene: 5. The CDR3 runs 16 residues. For the CDR3, the DNA is TGTGCCAGCAGTTACTCGGACAGGGTACGGACAGATACGCAGTATTTT. It encodes CASSYSDRVRTDTQYF.

This chain links TRBV7-2 with TRBJ2-7; 8 nucleotides agree with TRBD2. The J segment lost 2 bases and the V segment lost 6 bases, leaving 12 bases of the junction unmatched. The CDR3 is 16 residues long. The germline V gene encodes CDR1 SGHTA and CDR2 FQGNSA. The CDR3 protein is CASRNGLAGLTYEQYF. CDR3 sequence (DNA): TGTGCCAGCAGGAACGGGCTAGCGGGTTTGACCTACGAGCAGTACTTC. The whole variable domain, remainder taken from reference TRBV7-2 and TRBJ2-7, is GAGVSQSPSNKVTEKGKDVELRCDPISGHTALYWYRQSLGQGLEFLIYFQGNSAPDKSGLPSDRFSAERTGGSVSTLTIQRTQQEDSAVYLCASRNGLAGLTYEQYFGPGTRLTVT.

The rearrangement uses TRBV7-2 and TRBJ1-4; D might be TRBD1 (6 bases). Deletions cut 4 bases from V and 6 bases from J, with 15 bases between. Germline assignment: CDR1 SGHTA and CDR2 FQGNSA. The length of the CDR3 is 15 residues. The CDR3 sequence is CASSSPRGRYEKLFF. The CDR3 DNA reads as TGTGCCAGCAGCTCCCCCAGGGGAAGATATGAAAAACTGTTTTTT. Full variable domain (outside the CDR3, taken from reference TRBV7-2 and TRBJ1-4): GAGVSQSPSNKVTEKGKDVELRCDPISGHTALYWYRQSLGQGLEFLIYFQGNSAPDKSGLPSDRFSAERTGGSVSTLTIQRTQQEDSAVYLCASSSPRGRYEKLFFGSGTQLSVL.

The genes are TRBV3-1 (or the pseudogene TRBV3-2) and TRBJ2-7; D is uncertain. The CDR3 totals 12 residues. Per germline, CDR1 LGHDT and CDR2 YNNKEL (reference sequence). Trimming removed 6 bases at V and 0 bases at J, with 6 bases between. The CDR3 nucleotides are TGTGCCAGCAGTTTAACCTCCTACGAGCAGTACTTC. Its translation is CASSLTSYEQYF.

V gene TRBV5-1 combines with J gene TRBJ1-1, with D hard to call. Germline CDR1 is SGHRS and CDR2 is YFSETQ. The V gene lost 5 bases and the J gene lost 2 bases, with 13 bases spanning the gap. CDR3 length: 14 amino acids. CDR3 sequence (DNA): TGCGCCAGCAGTCTAGGGCCCTCCAACACTGAAGCTTTCTTT. As protein: CASSLGPSNTEAFF.

The J gene is TRBJ2-7, the V gene TRBV2; no reliable D call. V lost 2 bases, J lost 2 bases, and 10 bases lay in between. The CDR3 has 14 residues. Germline V gene data show CDR1 as SNHLY and CDR2 as FYNNEI. The CDR3: CASSERAGPYEQYF. CDR3 DNA sequence: TGTGCCAGCAGTGAACGGGCAGGACCCTACGAGCAGTACTTC.

This chain joins TRBV7-9 and TRBJ1-1; no definite D call. V was clipped by 3 bases and J by 2 bases, with 7 bases between them. CDR1 SEHNR and CDR2 FQNEAQ come from the germline V gene (reference sequence). This CDR3 contains 13 residues. The CDR3: CASSLSRNTEAFF. In DNA, the CDR3 is TGTGCCAGCAGCTTGAGCCGAAACACTGAAGCTTTCTTT.

In its sample, this clone was seen once. The rearrangement joins TRBV10-3 to TRBJ2-3; 7 nucleotides align to TRBD2. The CDR3 loop spans 11 amino acids. The V and J ends lost 7 bases and 11 bases, in that order; junction bases with no gene match: 6. Germline-derived CDR1 and CDR2 are ENHRY and SYGVKD. CDR3 region: CAINWEGQQYF. In DNA, the CDR3 is TGTGCCATCAATTGGGAGGGCCAGCAGTATTTT.

The rearrangement links TRBV18 to TRBJ1-2, with TRBD1 as a possible D gene (5 bases). Germline V gene sequence: CDR1 KGHSH, CDR2 LQKENI. The CDR3 has 14 amino acids. V lost 3 bases and J 1 base, leaving 9 bases between the germline ends. The CDR3 DNA follows: TGTGCCAGCTCACCGGGGACGGTTAACTATGGCTACACCTTC. It codes for CASSPGTVNYGYTF.

The V gene is TRBV15, the J gene TRBJ1-6; 7 bases are a match to TRBD1. Trimming at V came to 2 bases and at J to 9 bases, leaving 13 bases not matched to a gene. Germline-derived CDR1 and CDR2 are LNHNV and YYDKDF (reference sequence). The CDR3 is 17 amino acids. The CDR3 is CATSRPPRGTVASPLHF. CDR3 bases: TGTGCCACCAGCAGACCGCCGAGGGGGACAGTGGCTTCACCCCTCCACTTT.

The rearrangement joins TRBV12-3 or TRBV12-4 to TRBJ1-5, with D maybe TRBD1 (6 bases). The V end lost 6 bases, the J end lost 9 bases, and 12 bases lay between the germline ends. The CDR3 is 12 amino acids. CDR3 protein: CASSGGEWPQHF. Here the CDR3 DNA reads TGTGCCAGCAGCGGGGGCGAGTGGCCCCAGCATTTT.

The chain links TRBV28 to TRBJ2-7, with D uncertain. This CDR3 is built from 13 residues. V dropped 3 bases and J dropped 1 base, with 7 bases sitting between them. Germline V CDR1 and CDR2: MDHEN, SYDVKM. CDR3 loop: CASSFGVSYEQYF. In DNA, the CDR3 is TGTGCCAGCAGTTTTGGGGTGTCCTACGAGCAGTACTTC.

This clone was recorded only once. The chain couples TRBV28 to TRBJ1-1; weak D call: TRBD1 (6 bases). V was pared by 5 bases and J by 4 bases, with 11 bases between. This CDR3 has 13 residues. The V gene's germline CDR1 is MDHEN and CDR2 SYDVKM. The CDR3 protein is CASSIRGFTEAFF. The CDR3 region has the DNA TGTGCCAGCAGTATCAGGGGTTTCACTGAAGCTTTCTTT.

V and J are TRBV5-1 and TRBJ2-7; 8 positions agree with TRBD2. Germline V lookup: CDR1 SGHRS, CDR2 YFSETQ. The CDR3 consists of 15 residues. V was pared by 4 bases and J by 6 bases, with 12 bases of the junction left unmatched. DNA of the CDR3: TGCGCCAGCAGCCCCGAACCGGGGGGGCCCCTCGAGCAGTACTTC. Amino acid sequence: CASSPEPGGPLEQYF.

The chain carries TRBV2 and TRBJ1-2, with D possibly TRBD1 on 6 matching bases. CDR1 is SNHLY, CDR2 FYNNEI, per germline. V lost 6 bases to trimming and J lost 1 base, with 18 bases between them. The CDR3 runs 16 residues. CDR3 nucleotides: TGTGCCAGCAGGACCAGGGTGGGGGCACTTAACTATGGCTACACCTTC. Encoded protein: CASRTRVGALNYGYTF.

Here the CDR3 DNA reads TGTGCCAGCAAGGAGAGAGGTCAAGAGCAGTACTTC. This codes for CASKERGQEQYF. The rearrangement joins TRBV28 to TRBJ2-7; D is unresolved. Germline assignment: CDR1 MDHEN and CDR2 SYDVKM. V was shortened by 7 bases and J by 7 bases, with 14 bases between the two germline ends. The CDR3 contains 12 residues.

The genes are TRBV29-1 and TRBJ1-1, with D hard to call. The germline V and J ends were trimmed by 6 bases and 14 bases, with 19 bases remaining between them. Germline assignment: CDR1 SQVTM and CDR2 ANQGSEA. The CDR3 sequence is 11 residues long. The CDR3 loop is CSVLGGRSLFF. The CDR3 coding sequence is TGCAGCGTCCTGGGAGGGAGAAGCCTGTTCTTT.

The CDR3 spells CASSPTGNTIYF. As DNA, the CDR3 is TGTGCCAGTAGTCCTACTGGAAACACCATATATTTT. V usage is TRBV19 and J usage is TRBJ1-3; D is undetermined. The CDR3 length is 12 residues. Germline-derived CDR1 and CDR2 are LNHDA and SQIVND (reference sequence). Deletions cut 5 bases from V and 2 bases from J, with 4 bases between. Using reference TRBV19 and TRBJ1-3 for the parts outside the CDR3, the full variable domain is DGGITQSPKYLFRKEGQNVTLSCEQNLNHDAMYWYRQDPGQGLRLIYYSQIVNDFQKGDIAEGYSVSREKKESFPLTVTSAQKNPTAFYLCASSPTGNTIYFGEGSWLTVV.

This clone was recorded once. The chain employs TRBV7-2 and TRBJ1-6; a possible D gene is TRBD1 (5 bases). Trimming took off 8 bases at V and 0 bases at J, with 11 bases between the two ends. Germline V gene sequence: CDR1 SGHTA, CDR2 FQGNSA. There are 15 residues in the CDR3. CDR3 nucleotide sequence: TGTGCCAGCCTCCCAGGGAGCTCCTATAATTCACCCCTCCACTTT. This gives the protein CASLPGSSYNSPLHF.

The genes are TRBV28 and TRBJ1-5, with a tentative D call TRBD1 (5 bases). This CDR3 is 13 amino acids long. V dropped 3 bases and J dropped 6 bases, with 9 bases sitting between them. Germline V gene lookup returns CDR1 MDHEN and CDR2 SYDVKM. The DNA for the CDR3 is TGTGCCAGCAGTTTTGGGCAGGGTCAGCCCCAGCATTTT. As protein: CASSFGQGQPQHF.

The rearrangement joins TRBV6-4 to TRBJ1-1; perhaps TRBD1 as D (6 bases). V lost 4 bases to trimming and J lost 4 bases, with 16 bases between them. Germline V gives CDR1 MRHNA, CDR2 SNTAGT. The CDR3 runs to 15 residues. CDR3 in amino acids: CASSAVQGGGTEAFF. For the CDR3, the DNA is TGTGCCAGCAGTGCCGTACAGGGCGGCGGCACTGAAGCTTTCTTT.

V gene TRBV2 combines with J gene TRBJ2-3; 8 bases align to TRBD1. CDR1 and CDR2 from the germline V gene are SNHLY and FYNNEI. V dropped 0 bases and J dropped 6; count of bases not matched to a gene: 2. CDR3 length equals 14 residues. This CDR3 reads CASSEATGVDTQYF. DNA for the CDR3: TGTGCCAGCAGTGAAGCGACAGGGGTCGATACGCAGTATTTT.

The chain couples TRBV7-2 to TRBJ2-5; possibly TRBD1 for D (5 bases). V was clipped by 3 bases and J by 1 base, with 18 bases between them. The CDR3 sequence is 17 residues long. Germline CDR1 and CDR2: SGHTA and FQGNSA. In DNA, the CDR3 is TGTGCCAGCAGCTTTAGAGCCCGGACACGAGGCCAAGAGACCCAGTACTTC. Translation: CASSFRARTRGQETQYF.

This chain joins TRBV14 and TRBJ2-2, with TRBD2 identical over 9 bases. Germline assignment: CDR1 SGHDN and CDR2 FVKESK. V dropped 4 bases and J dropped 8; count of bases not matched to a gene: 5. This CDR3 spans 14 amino acids. The CDR3 spells CASSRGTSRGELFF. The CDR3 nucleotides read TGTGCCAGCAGCCGAGGGACTAGCAGGGGGGAGCTGTTTTTT.

V and J are TRBV5-1 and TRBJ2-2, with 13 bases identical to TRBD2. V lost 5 bases and J lost 7; bases outside the gene matches: 8. Germline loops: CDR1 SGHRS, CDR2 YFSETQ. CDR3 length: 16 amino acids. CDR3 in amino acids: CASSPGLAGMVGELFF. In nucleotides, the CDR3 is TGCGCCAGCAGTCCGGGACTAGCGGGAATGGTCGGGGAGCTGTTTTTT.

This clone was detected once. The rearrangement joins TRBV2 to TRBJ1-5, with D perhaps matching TRBD1 (6 bases). V was trimmed by 6 bases and J by 0 bases, leaving 9 bases between them. This CDR3 region has 14 residues. Germline CDR1 is SNHLY and CDR2 is FYNNEI. CDR3 region: CASRQGYSNQPQHF. The CDR3 bases are TGTGCCAGCAGACAGGGATATAGCAATCAGCCCCAGCATTTT.

The chain employs TRBV7-9 and TRBJ1-2; the match to TRBD1 covers 8 bases. The germline V gene encodes CDR1 SEHNR and CDR2 FQNEAQ (reference sequence). The V and J ends lost 3 bases and 3 bases, in that order; junction bases with no gene match: 0. The CDR3 has 13 residues. CDR3 residues: CASSLTGDYGYTF. The CDR3 DNA reads as TGTGCCAGCAGCTTGACAGGGGACTATGGCTACACCTTC.

This chain joins TRBV5-4 and TRBJ2-1; D might be TRBD2 (5 bases). V lost 2 bases and J lost 11, with 14 bases in between. Per the germline V gene, CDR1 is SGHNT and CDR2 is YYREEE (reference sequence). The CDR3 is made up of 13 amino acids. CDR3 sequence (DNA): TGTGCCAGCAGCTTTTTTGGGAGCGGTAAGCAGTTCTTC. It yields the protein CASSFFGSGKQFF. Combining the CDR3 with reference TRBV5-4 and TRBJ2-1 gives the whole variable domain ETGVTQSPTHLIKTRGQQVTLRCSSQSGHNTVSWYQQALGQGPQFIFQYYREEENGRGNFPPRFSGLQFPNYSSELNVNALELDDSALYLCASSFFGSGKQFFGPGTRLTVL.

This clone has more than one count but fewer than ten. The chain has TRBV4-1 and TRBJ1-5; 8 bases agree with TRBD1. Germline trimming cut 1 base from V and 3 bases from J; bases unmatched to any gene: 8. CDR3 length: 17 residues. Germline V gene data show CDR1 as MGHRA and CDR2 as YSYEKL. Here the CDR3 reads CASSQGRRTGTNQPQHF. CDR3 DNA sequence: TGCGCCAGCAGCCAAGGGAGGAGGACAGGGACCAATCAGCCCCAGCATTTT.

This clone is deemed medium-sized (0.01 to 0.1%). The rearrangement uses TRBV19 and TRBJ2-5; possibly TRBD1 or TRBD2 for D (5 bases each). Trimming left V 5 bases short and J 4 bases short, with 17 bases between. Germline V gene sequence: CDR1 LNHDA, CDR2 SQIVND (reference sequence). The CDR3 covers 15 residues. CDR3 DNA: TGTGCCAGTAGTCCAGGAGCTCCTGGGGGAGAGACCCAGTACTTC. Its protein is CASSPGAPGGETQYF. Together with reference TRBV19 and TRBJ2-5, the CDR3 gives the full variable domain: DGGITQSPKYLFRKEGQNVTLSCEQNLNHDAMYWYRQDPGQGLRLIYYSQIVNDFQKGDIAEGYSVSREKKESFPLTVTSAQKNPTAFYLCASSPGAPGGETQYFGPGTRLLVL.

The CDR3 here is CASSETGAGNTIYF. CDR3 sequence (DNA): TGCGCCAGCAGTGAGACGGGGGCTGGAAACACCATATATTTT. The chain carries TRBV5-1 and TRBJ1-3; TRBD1 is a possible D gene (5 bases). The CDR3 sequence is 14 residues long. The germline gives CDR1 SGHRS, CDR2 YFSETQ. Trimming pared 5 bases from V and 2 bases from J, leaving 11 bases between.